The present entry profiles one T cell receptor (beta chain) with its context. What it recognizes is unknown. The sample belongs to a study of Tregs in tolerant kidney transplant recipients. Study-wide results and limits: Tregs expanded with activated donor B cells seemed most donor-specific. No direct test of biological reproducibility was done here.

Sequencing was performed with immunoSEQ multiplex PCR; in TCRdb, only in-frame clones are kept and a portion is missing. The data show more than 60,000 clones, roughly 89% seen once. V shed 3 bases and J shed 5 bases, with 17 bases lying between them. The CDR3 is made up of 15 amino acids. CDR1 and CDR2 from the germline V gene are SGHRS and YFSETQ. The chain carries TRBV5-1 and TRBJ2-5, with a tentative D call TRBD2 (5 bases). The clonotype was recovered from a human donor who received a combined kidney and bone marrow transplant. The specimen was CD4+ T cells from blood, collected before the transplant. CDR3 amino acids: CASSSGYTPGETQYF. The CDR3 region has the DNA TGCGCCAGCAGCTCGGGGTACACCCCCGGGGAGACCCAGTACTTC.